These 27 T cell receptor beta chains were all obtained from the same sample, sequenced in a study of T-cell reconstitution after alpha-beta-depleted transplantation in children. Molecular barcoding with unique molecular identifiers was used for the TCRbeta library. TCRdb redid the calling of the PCR reads with MiXCR, one entry per CDR3 protein. The table includes 450,000 to 600,000 distinct CDR3 sequences, about 10% detected once. Specimen: PBMCs, collected before TCRalphabeta/CD19-depleted stem cell transplant. These receptors were taken from a child aged 2-9 years with inherited bone marrow failure, due to receive a stem cell transplant.

This clonotype was counted many times. This chain connects TRBV27 to TRBJ2-7, with 8 bases lining up with TRBD1. Per the germline V gene, CDR1 is MNHEY and CDR2 is SMNVEV (reference sequence). This CDR3 has 15 residues. After removal of 5 bases from V and 3 bases from J, the junction contained 9 bases not matched to a gene. CDR3 DNA sequence: TGTGCCAGCAGTCCCGGGACAGGTGGGCGCTACGAGCAGTACTTC. Translated: CASSPGTGGRYEQYF.

This clonotype was counted ten times or more. V and J are TRBV7-9 and TRBJ2-2; D perhaps matches TRBD1 (6 bases). The germline V gene encodes CDR1 SEHNR and CDR2 FQNEAQ (reference sequence). The CDR3 extends over 14 amino acids. With 2 bases removed from V and 4 bases from J, the gap between germline ends came to 8 bases. The CDR3 nucleotides are TGTGCCAGCAGCTTATTCAGGGGCACCGGGGAGCTGTTTTTT. It translates to CASSLFRGTGELFF. The whole variable domain, filled in from reference TRBV7-9 and TRBJ2-2, reads DTGVSQNPRHKITKRGQNVTFRCDPISEHNRLYWYRQTLGQGPEFLTYFQNEAQLEKSRLLSDRFSAERPKGSFSTLEIQRTEQGDSAMYLCASSLFRGTGELFFGEGSRLTVL.

This clonotype came up many times. The genes are TRBV9 and TRBJ2-7; TRBD2 agrees at 9 bases. This CDR3 spans 16 amino acids. Germline lookup yields CDR1 SGDLS and CDR2 YYNGEE. The trim removed 3 bases at V and 2 bases at J, leaving 9 bases unmatched. CDR3 sequence: CASSDTRVAGAYEQYF. The CDR3 DNA reads as TGTGCCAGCAGCGATACCCGGGTAGCGGGGGCCTACGAGCAGTACTTC.

This clonotype appeared many times. The chain employs TRBV10-2 and TRBJ1-5; TRBD1 might be the D (5 bases). The CDR3 has 14 amino acids. Trimming shortened V by 6 bases and J by 5 bases, and 14 bases separated the two germline ends. Per germline, CDR1 WSHSY and CDR2 SAAADI. For the CDR3, the DNA is TGCGCCAGCAGCCTCAGGGTAAGCGATCAGCCCCAGCATTTT. Protein sequence: CASSLRVSDQPQHF.

This clonotype was seen ten or more times. The V gene is TRBV5-4, the J gene TRBJ2-3, with D perhaps TRBD1 (5 bases). CDR1 and CDR2 from the germline V gene are SGHNT and YYREEE (reference sequence). The V and J ends lost 4 bases and 2 bases respectively, with 14 bases between them. The CDR3 has 15 residues. In nucleotides, the CDR3 is TGTGCCAGCAGCAGAACAGGAACTTCCACAGATACGCAGTATTTT. It encodes CASSRTGTSTDTQYF.

A remark on this clonotype: Since a much larger clone is just one base distant, this may be a read error. This chain uses TRBV10-3 with TRBJ1-5; perhaps TRBD1 as D (5 bases). Germline V CDR1 and CDR2: ENHRY, SYGVKD. The ends were cut back, 3 bases at V and 6 bases at J, with 12 bases in the middle. The CDR3 loop spans 14 amino acids. CDR3 bases: TGTGCCATCAGTGAACAGGTGGCGTCTCAGCCCCAGCATTTT. Encoded protein: CAISEQVASQPQHF.

This clonotype was detected ten times or more. The rearrangement uses TRBV29-1 and TRBJ2-1; TRBD2 agrees at 15 bases. The CDR3 is made up of 12 amino acids. The germline gives CDR1 SQVTM, CDR2 ANQGSEA. V was clipped by 7 bases and J by 10 bases; unmatched bases: 2. The CDR3 loop is CSGGTSGREQFF. DNA for the CDR3: TGCAGCGGGGGGACTAGCGGGAGGGAGCAGTTCTTC.

This clonotype was observed many times. This sequence joins TRBV4-3 and TRBJ2-1; the match to TRBD2 covers 7 bases. The V segment lost 0 bases and the J segment 2 bases; nucleotides outside the gene matches: 4. Per the germline V gene, CDR1 is LGHNA and CDR2 is YSLEER. This CDR3 region has 16 residues. The CDR3 sequence is CASSQDELAPYNEQFF. The DNA of the CDR3 is TGCGCCAGCAGCCAAGATGAACTAGCGCCCTACAATGAGCAGTTCTTC.

A few counts support this clonotype. Here the CDR3 reads CASDGTGGSEQYF. CDR3 DNA: TGTGCCAGCGACGGGACAGGGGGCAGCGAGCAGTACTTC. The chain couples TRBV12-3 or TRBV12-4 to TRBJ2-7, with 12 bases aligning to TRBD1. V dropped 8 bases and J dropped 6; count of bases not matched to a gene: 5. This CDR3 is built from 13 residues.

This clonotype appeared many times. The chain employs TRBV20-1 and TRBJ2-3; the match to TRBD2 covers 10 bases. Germline assignment: CDR1 DFQATT and CDR2 SNEGSKA (reference sequence). The CDR3 runs 13 residues. V lost 7 bases, J lost 6 bases, and 7 bases stayed unmatched. The CDR3 here is CSVGLAVEDTQYF. DNA of the CDR3: TGCAGTGTTGGACTAGCGGTAGAGGATACGCAGTATTTT.

In this sample, this clonotype turned up many times. This chain links TRBV5-1 with TRBJ2-5; D is tentatively TRBD1 or TRBD2 (6 bases each). The V gene's germline CDR1 is SGHRS and CDR2 YFSETQ. Trimming shortened V by 4 bases and J by 5 bases, and 15 bases separated the two germline ends. The CDR3 is 14 amino acids. CDR3 residues: CASSDPGAGETQYF. As DNA, the CDR3 is TGCGCCAGCAGCGACCCGGGGGCGGGGGAGACCCAGTACTTC.

At least ten counts were recorded for this clonotype. The gene calls are TRBV20-1 and TRBJ1-1; 7 bases fit TRBD1. The J segment lost 0 bases and the V segment lost 5 bases, leaving 6 bases of the junction unmatched. The germline V gene encodes CDR1 DFQATT and CDR2 SNEGSKA (reference sequence). The length of the CDR3 is 14 residues. This CDR3 is CSARDSPMNTEAFF. The CDR3 nucleotides are TGCAGTGCTCGGGACAGCCCTATGAACACTGAAGCTTTCTTT.

This clonotype has a count of ten or more. The chain links TRBV7-2 to TRBJ2-3; D ambiguous. CDR3 length: 16 amino acids. The V gene lost 5 bases and the J gene lost 4 bases, with 19 bases spanning the gap. Germline loops: CDR1 SGHTA, CDR2 FQGNSA. CDR3 sequence reads: CASSPYGRSAADTQYF. The CDR3 nucleotides are TGTGCCAGCAGCCCCTATGGTAGGAGTGCGGCAGATACGCAGTATTTT.

This clonotype occurred many times. The V and J genes are TRBV4-3 and TRBJ2-5; 12 positions match TRBD2. V lost 0 bases and J lost 5; bases outside the gene matches: 4. This CDR3 contains 16 residues. The germline V gene encodes CDR1 LGHNA and CDR2 YSLEER. CDR3 protein: CASSQDVTSGSETQYF. The CDR3 DNA is TGCGCCAGCAGCCAAGATGTGACTAGCGGGAGTGAGACCCAGTACTTC.

The table lists this clonotype with many counts. The genes are TRBV28 and TRBJ1-5, with 8 positions matching TRBD1. V lost 4 bases, J lost 2 bases, and 7 bases stayed unmatched. This CDR3 spans 16 amino acids. The germline CDR1 and CDR2 sequences are MDHEN and SYDVKM. CDR3 nucleotides: TGTGCCAGCAGTTGGAGACAGGGGTTAGGCAATCAGCCCCAGCATTTT. Translated, it gives CASSWRQGLGNQPQHF.

This clonotype was recorded many times. J is TRBJ1-1 and V is TRBV7-9, with 7 bases matching TRBD1. Germline V gene data show CDR1 as SEHNR and CDR2 as FQNEAQ (reference sequence). This CDR3 has 15 residues. Trimming took 1 base from V and 4 from J; bases not matched to a gene: 6. CDR3 nucleotide sequence: TGTGCCAGCAGCTTAGGATGGGCAGGGGGCACTGAAGCTTTCTTT. It codes for CASSLGWAGGTEAFF.

Regarding this clonotype: A much larger clone lies a single base off, so this may be a read error. This chain uses TRBV24-1 with TRBJ2-4, with D maybe TRBD1 (6 bases). CDR3 size: 14 residues. In germline, CDR1 is KGHDR, CDR2 SFDVKD. Written as DNA, the CDR3 is TGTGCCACCGAGGACAGCTTAGCCAAAAACACTCAGTACTTC. Its protein is CATEDSLAKNTQYF.

This clonotype was seen a few times. This chain uses TRBV30 with TRBJ2-6; no reliable D call. This CDR3 spans 15 amino acids. Trimming removed 8 bases from V and 0 bases from J, with 14 bases in between. Germline assignment: CDR1 GTSNPN and CDR2 SVGIG (reference sequence). CDR3 in DNA: TGTGCCCAAAGTGGGTTTAGCTCTGGGGCCAACGTCCTGACTTTC. This translates into CAQSGFSSGANVLTF.

This clonotype was observed at least ten times. The rearrangement links TRBV4-2 to TRBJ2-3; D gene ambiguous. The CDR3 spans 15 residues. The ends were cut back, 0 bases at V and 7 bases at J, with 14 bases in the middle. Germline CDR1 is LGHNA and CDR2 is YNFKEQ. Here the CDR3 reads CASSQESGEPNTQYF. DNA for the CDR3: TGTGCCAGCAGCCAAGAGTCAGGAGAACCCAATACGCAGTATTTT.

At least ten counts were recorded for this clonotype. The rearrangement links TRBV5-1 to TRBJ2-1, with a possible D match to TRBD2 (6 bases). The CDR3 spans 15 residues. Trimming shortened V by 0 bases and J by 6 bases, and 13 bases separated the two germline ends. Per germline, CDR1 SGHRS and CDR2 YFSETQ. The DNA of the CDR3 is TGCGCCAGCAGCTTGGTAGGCAGGGAGGTCAATGAGCAGTTCTTC. It encodes CASSLVGREVNEQFF.

This clonotype was recorded many times. V gene TRBV12-3 or TRBV12-4 combines with J gene TRBJ1-2; possibly TRBD1 for D (6 bases). Trimming removed 3 bases at V and 5 bases at J, with 13 bases between. This CDR3 region has 14 residues. CDR3 sequence (DNA): TGTGCCAGCAGTTTTGGGGGGCCGGAATATGGCTACACCTTC. This translates into CASSFGGPEYGYTF.

This clonotype occurred many times. The chain employs TRBV27 and TRBJ1-1; no reliable D call. Trimming took off 5 bases at V and 8 bases at J, with 12 bases between the two ends. The CDR3 is 12 residues long. Germline CDR1 reads MNHEY; CDR2 reads SMNVEV (reference sequence). CDR3 protein: CASSSRGSEAFF. Written as DNA, the CDR3 is TGTGCCAGCAGTAGCCGAGGAAGCGAAGCTTTCTTT.

This clonotype was detected many times. The chain has TRBV2 and TRBJ2-5; 8 bases fit TRBD1. The CDR3 is made up of 16 amino acids. Trimming took 6 bases from V and 1 from J; bases not matched to a gene: 10. Germline assignment: CDR1 SNHLY and CDR2 FYNNEI. DNA of the CDR3: TGTGCCAGCAGCGCCGGGACAGGAGCCACCCAAGAGACCCAGTACTTC. Protein product: CASSAGTGATQETQYF.

This clonotype was counted at least ten times. This chain uses TRBV12-3 or TRBV12-4 with TRBJ1-5; D not resolved. This CDR3 contains 13 residues. Trimming stripped 3 bases from V and 6 bases from J, with 9 bases between. The CDR3, as DNA: TGTGCCAGCAGTTTTACCGATGGTCAGCCCCAGCATTTT. Translation gives CASSFTDGQPQHF.

This clonotype has more than one count but fewer than ten. This chain links TRBV5-1 with TRBJ2-3; 10 bases fit TRBD2. V gave up 4 bases and J gave up 7 bases; unmatched junction bases: 15. The CDR3 has 17 residues. Germline V gene data show CDR1 as SGHRS and CDR2 as YFSETQ. CDR3: CASSKRTSGFTDNTQYF. The DNA of the CDR3 is TGCGCCAGCAGCAAACGGACTAGCGGCTTTACAGATAATACGCAGTATTTT.

This clonotype occurred many times. The J gene is TRBJ2-3, the V gene TRBV10-3; D not certain. Trimming took off 3 bases at V and 1 base at J, with 5 bases between the two ends. The CDR3 is made up of 13 amino acids. Germline values: CDR1 ENHRY, CDR2 SYGVKD. The CDR3 loop is CAISESGTDTQYF. CDR3 bases: TGTGCCATCAGTGAATCTGGCACAGATACGCAGTATTTT.

This chain uses TRBV5-5 with TRBJ2-2; D perhaps matches TRBD1 (5 bases). V shed 5 bases and J shed 5 bases, with 19 bases lying between them. Germline CDR1 and CDR2: SGHKS and YYEKEE (reference sequence). This CDR3 region has 16 residues. DNA of the CDR3: TGTGCCAGCAGTTTCACCGATAGGGGATATACCGGGGAGCTGTTTTTT. It codes for CASSFTDRGYTGELFF. Looking up the rest from reference TRBV5-5 and TRBJ2-2 gives the full variable domain: DAGVTQSPTHLIKTRGQQVTLRCSPISGHKSVSWYQQVLGQGPQFIFQYYEKEERGRGNFPDRFSARQFPNYSSELNVNALLLGDSALYLCASSFTDRGYTGELFFGEGSRLTVL.